This T cell receptor beta chain was found in a study of regulatory and conventional T cells in RAG deficiency. Study results and limitations: Omenn patients showed >75% Treg-Tconv overlap and shorter CDR3 lengths.

TCRdb's table, derived via immunoSEQ multiplex PCR, lists solely in-frame clones and lacks some. The data hold around 37,000 clones, with about 88% observed a single time. As to this clone: The target antigen is unknown.

The length of the CDR3 is 13 residues. Trimming took off 5 bases at V and 4 bases at J, with 10 bases between the two ends. Germline CDR1 and CDR2: SGHNT and YYREEE (reference sequence). The sample was also reused in another study, on regulatory T cells. As that study records: Primers: 52 TRBV forward and 13 TRBJ reverse.

This rearrangement joins TRBV5-4 to TRBJ1-5; tentative D call: TRBD1 (6 bases). The receptor's source is a human donor in good health. The sequencing sample was made of CD8+ T cells sorted from blood. DNA of the CDR3: TGTGCCAGCAGTGAACAGGGAAATCAGCCCCAGCATTTT. Amino acid sequence: CASSEQGNQPQHF.